The T cell receptor (beta chain) under discussion was sequenced for a study of T cell responses to AZD1222 COVID-19 vaccine. General study points: Distributed over spike, vaccine-associated CD4 TCRs predominated at 160-218 and 743-854. Most donors were white British and more were female, and clonal diversity was possibly underestimated. Two AZD1222 doses significantly raised spike-specific TCR breadth and depth over controls.

Concerning this clone: The target antigen is unknown.

The method was immunoSEQ multiplex PCR; TCRdb's version includes in-frame clones alone and lacks a portion of them. The profile covers roughly 42,000 clones, with 80% appearing a single time and 3% to 4% taken by the ten largest. This CDR3 comprises 13 residues. Germline V gives CDR1 LNHDA, CDR2 SQIVND (reference sequence). J lost 3 bases, V lost 5 bases, and 2 bases had no gene match. Sequences were derived from peripheral blood, sampled on day 0 of AZD1222 vaccination. J is TRBJ1-2 and V is TRBV19, with TRBD1 identical over 8 bases. This clonotype originated in an adult in good health. CDR3 sequence reads: CASSRQGYYGYTF. The CDR3 DNA follows: TGTGCCAGTAGTCGACAGGGGTACTATGGCTACACCTTC.